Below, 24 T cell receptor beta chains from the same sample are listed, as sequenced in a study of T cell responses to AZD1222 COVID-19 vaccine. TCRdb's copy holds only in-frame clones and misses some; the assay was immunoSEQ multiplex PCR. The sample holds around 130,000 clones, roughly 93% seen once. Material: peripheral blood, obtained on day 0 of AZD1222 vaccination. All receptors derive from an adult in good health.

The CDR3 DNA reads as TGTGCCAGCAGTCCCCTGAGGACAGCTCCCTACGAGCAGTACTTC. Its protein product is CASSPLRTAPYEQYF. The genes are TRBV28 and TRBJ2-7; TRBD1 is a possible D gene (6 bases). Germline CDR1 reads MDHEN; CDR2 reads SYDVKM. Trimming stripped 5 bases from V and 2 bases from J, with 16 bases between. The CDR3 is made up of 15 amino acids. The entire variable domain, with the rest obtained from reference TRBV28 and TRBJ2-7, is as follows: DVKVTQSSRYLVKRTGEKVFLECVQDMDHENMFWYRQDPGLGLRLIYFSYDVKMKEKGDIPEGYSVSREKKERFSLILESASTNQTSMYLCASSPLRTAPYEQYFGPGTRLTVT.

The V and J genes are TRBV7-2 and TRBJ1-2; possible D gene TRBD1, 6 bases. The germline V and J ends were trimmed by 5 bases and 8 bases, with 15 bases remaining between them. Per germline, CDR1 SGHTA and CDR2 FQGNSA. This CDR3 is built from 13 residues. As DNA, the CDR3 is TGTGCCAGCAGCCAGACGGGGGGCATCGGCTACACCTTC. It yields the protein CASSQTGGIGYTF.

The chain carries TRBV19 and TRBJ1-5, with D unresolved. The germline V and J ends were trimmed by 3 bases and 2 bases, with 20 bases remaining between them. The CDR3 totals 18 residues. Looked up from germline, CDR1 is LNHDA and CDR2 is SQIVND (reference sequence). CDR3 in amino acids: CASSIWSRRMEGNQPQHF. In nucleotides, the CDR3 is TGTGCCAGTAGTATCTGGTCCCGTCGAATGGAGGGCAATCAGCCCCAGCATTTT.

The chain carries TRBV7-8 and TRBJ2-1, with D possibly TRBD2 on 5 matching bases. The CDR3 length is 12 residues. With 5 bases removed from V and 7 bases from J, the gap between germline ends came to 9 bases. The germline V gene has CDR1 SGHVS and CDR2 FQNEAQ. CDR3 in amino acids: CASSPRTNEQFF. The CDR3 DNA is TGTGCCAGCAGCCCCCGGACTAATGAGCAGTTCTTC.

The CDR3, as DNA: TGTGCCAGCAGCGTGGGACAGTTCAATTACGAGCAGTACTTC. This encodes CASSVGQFNYEQYF. The V gene is TRBV14, the J gene TRBJ2-7; 7 positions agree with TRBD1. This CDR3 comprises 14 residues. CDR1 SGHDN and CDR2 FVKESK come from the germline V gene. Unmatched junction bases numbered 8, after V lost 5 bases and J lost 4 bases. Full variable domain (remainder filled in from reference TRBV14 and TRBJ2-7): EAGVTQFPSHSVIEKGQTVTLRCDPISGHDNLYWYRRVMGKEIKFLLHFVKESKQDESGMPNNRFLAERTGGTYSTLKVQPAELEDSGVYFCASSVGQFNYEQYFGPGTRLTVT.

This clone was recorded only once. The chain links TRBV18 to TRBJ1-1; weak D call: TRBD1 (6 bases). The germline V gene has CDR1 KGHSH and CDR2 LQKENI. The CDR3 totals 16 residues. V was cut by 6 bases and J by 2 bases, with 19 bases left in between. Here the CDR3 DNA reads TGTGCCAGCTCGCTCCCCGGGACATTGGGCAACACTGAAGCTTTCTTT. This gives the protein CASSLPGTLGNTEAFF.

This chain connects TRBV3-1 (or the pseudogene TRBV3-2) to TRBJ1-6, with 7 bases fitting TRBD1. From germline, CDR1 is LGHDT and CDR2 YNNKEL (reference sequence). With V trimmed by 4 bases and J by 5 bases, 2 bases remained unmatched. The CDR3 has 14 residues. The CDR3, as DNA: TGTGCCAGCAGCCGACAGGGTCATAATTCACCCCTCCACTTT. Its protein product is CASSRQGHNSPLHF.

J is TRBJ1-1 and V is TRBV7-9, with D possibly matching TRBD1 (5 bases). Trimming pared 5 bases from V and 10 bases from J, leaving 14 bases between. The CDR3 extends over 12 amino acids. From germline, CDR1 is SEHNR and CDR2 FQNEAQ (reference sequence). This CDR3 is CASSPGTDRAFF. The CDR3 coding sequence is TGTGCCAGCAGCCCCGGGACTGACAGAGCTTTCTTT.

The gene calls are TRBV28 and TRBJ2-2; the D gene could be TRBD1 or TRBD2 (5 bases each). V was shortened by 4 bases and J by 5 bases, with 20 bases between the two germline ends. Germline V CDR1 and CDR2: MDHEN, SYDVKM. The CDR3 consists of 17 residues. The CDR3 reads CASSSPGHRSSTGELFF. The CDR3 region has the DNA TGTGCCAGCAGTTCTCCGGGGCATCGGTCCTCGACCGGGGAGCTGTTTTTT.

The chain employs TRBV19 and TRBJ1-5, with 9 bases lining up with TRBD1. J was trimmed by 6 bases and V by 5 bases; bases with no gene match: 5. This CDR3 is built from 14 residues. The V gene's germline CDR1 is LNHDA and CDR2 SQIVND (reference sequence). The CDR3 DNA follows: TGTGCCAGTAGTGCGACAGGGGGTATTCAGCCCCAGCATTTT. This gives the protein CASSATGGIQPQHF.

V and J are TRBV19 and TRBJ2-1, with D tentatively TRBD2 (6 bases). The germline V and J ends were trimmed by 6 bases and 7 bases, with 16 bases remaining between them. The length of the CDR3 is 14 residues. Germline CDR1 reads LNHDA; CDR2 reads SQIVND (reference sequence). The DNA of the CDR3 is TGTGCCAGTAGAAGGGAGGCCCTTGGGAATGAGCAGTTCTTC. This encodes CASRREALGNEQFF.

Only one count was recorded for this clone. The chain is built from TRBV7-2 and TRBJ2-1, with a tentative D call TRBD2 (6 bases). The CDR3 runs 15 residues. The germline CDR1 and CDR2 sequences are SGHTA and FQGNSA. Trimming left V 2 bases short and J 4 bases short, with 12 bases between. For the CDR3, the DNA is TGTGCCAGCAGCTTAAGGCTAGCGCCTTACAATGAGCAGTTCTTC. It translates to CASSLRLAPYNEQFF.

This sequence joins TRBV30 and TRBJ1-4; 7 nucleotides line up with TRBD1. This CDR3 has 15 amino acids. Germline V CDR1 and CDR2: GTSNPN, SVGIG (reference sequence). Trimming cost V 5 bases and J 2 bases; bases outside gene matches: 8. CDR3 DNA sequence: TGTGCCTGGGAGACAGGGATCGGCACTAATGAAAAACTGTTTTTT. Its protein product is CAWETGIGTNEKLFF.

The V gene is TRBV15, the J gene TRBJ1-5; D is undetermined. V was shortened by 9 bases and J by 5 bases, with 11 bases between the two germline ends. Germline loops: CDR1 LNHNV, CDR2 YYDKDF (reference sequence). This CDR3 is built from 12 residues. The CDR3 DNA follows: TGTGCCACGAGATTGCCAGATCAGCCCCAGCATTTT. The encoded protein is CATRLPDQPQHF.

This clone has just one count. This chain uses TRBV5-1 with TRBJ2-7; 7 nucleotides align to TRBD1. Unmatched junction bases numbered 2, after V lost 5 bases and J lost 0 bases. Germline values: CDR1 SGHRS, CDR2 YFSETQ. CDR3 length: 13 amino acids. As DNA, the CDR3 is TGCGCCAGCAGTTGGGACAGCTCCTACGAGCAGTACTTC. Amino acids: CASSWDSSYEQYF.

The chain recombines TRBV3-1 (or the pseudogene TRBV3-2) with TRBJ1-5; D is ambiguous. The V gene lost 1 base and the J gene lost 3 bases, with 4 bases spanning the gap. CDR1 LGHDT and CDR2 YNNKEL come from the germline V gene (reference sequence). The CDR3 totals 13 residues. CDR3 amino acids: CASSQGYNQPQHF. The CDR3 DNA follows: TGTGCCAGCAGCCAAGGGTACAATCAGCCCCAGCATTTT.

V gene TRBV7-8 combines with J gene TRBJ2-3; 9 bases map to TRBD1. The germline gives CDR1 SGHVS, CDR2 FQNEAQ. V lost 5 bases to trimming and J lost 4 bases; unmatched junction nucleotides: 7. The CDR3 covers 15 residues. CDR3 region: CASSPGQGRSDTQYF. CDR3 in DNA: TGTGCCAGCAGCCCCGGACAGGGGAGATCAGATACGCAGTATTTT.

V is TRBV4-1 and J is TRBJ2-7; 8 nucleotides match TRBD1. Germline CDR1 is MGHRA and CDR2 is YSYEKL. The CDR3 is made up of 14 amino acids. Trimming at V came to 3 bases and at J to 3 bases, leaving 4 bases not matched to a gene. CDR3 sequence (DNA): TGCGCCAGCAGCCATCGGACAGGGAACTACGAGCAGTACTTC. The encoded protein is CASSHRTGNYEQYF.

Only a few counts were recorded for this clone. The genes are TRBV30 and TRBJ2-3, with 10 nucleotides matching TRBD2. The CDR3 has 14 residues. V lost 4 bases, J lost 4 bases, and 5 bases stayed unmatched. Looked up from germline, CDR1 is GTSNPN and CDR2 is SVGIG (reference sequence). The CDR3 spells CAWKGAGGADTQYF. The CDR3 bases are TGTGCCTGGAAAGGAGCGGGAGGGGCAGATACGCAGTATTTT.

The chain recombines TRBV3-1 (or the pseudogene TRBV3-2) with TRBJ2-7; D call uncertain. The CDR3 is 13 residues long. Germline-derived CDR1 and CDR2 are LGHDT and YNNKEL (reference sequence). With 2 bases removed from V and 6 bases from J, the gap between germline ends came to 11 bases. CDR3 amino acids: CASSQLGWGEQYF. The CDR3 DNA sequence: TGTGCCAGCAGCCAACTCGGTTGGGGCGAGCAGTACTTC.

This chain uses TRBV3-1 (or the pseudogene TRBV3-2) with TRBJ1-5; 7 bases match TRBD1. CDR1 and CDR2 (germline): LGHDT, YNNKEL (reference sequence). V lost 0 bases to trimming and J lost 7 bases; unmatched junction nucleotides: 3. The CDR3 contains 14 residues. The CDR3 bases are TGTGCCAGCAGCCAAGAGACAGGGAGGCAGCCCCAGCATTTT. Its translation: CASSQETGRQPQHF.

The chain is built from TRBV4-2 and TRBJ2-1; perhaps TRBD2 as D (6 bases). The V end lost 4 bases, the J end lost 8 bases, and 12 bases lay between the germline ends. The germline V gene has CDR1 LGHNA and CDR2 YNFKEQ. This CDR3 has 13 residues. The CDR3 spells CASSPTTGDEQFF. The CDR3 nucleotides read TGTGCCAGCAGCCCGACGACGGGGGATGAGCAGTTCTTC.

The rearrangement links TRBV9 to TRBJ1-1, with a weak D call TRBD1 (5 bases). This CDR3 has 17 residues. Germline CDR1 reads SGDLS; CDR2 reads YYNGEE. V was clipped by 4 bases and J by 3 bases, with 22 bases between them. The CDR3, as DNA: TGTGCCAGCAGCCCCAGGTCGGGACCTCCGGGGGACACTGAAGCTTTCTTT. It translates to CASSPRSGPPGDTEAFF.

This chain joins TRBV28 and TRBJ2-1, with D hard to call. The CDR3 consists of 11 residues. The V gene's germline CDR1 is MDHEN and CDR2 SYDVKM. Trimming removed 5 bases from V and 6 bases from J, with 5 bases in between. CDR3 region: CASSRRNEQFF. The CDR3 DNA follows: TGTGCCAGCAGTCGCCGCAATGAGCAGTTCTTC.